The clone carrying this TCR beta chain has ten or more counts. The template was RNA from unsorted bulk tissue. TCRbeta libraries were built with three rounds of nested PCR, modified from ARM-PCR. TCRdb reanalysed the multiplex PCR reads using MiXCR and keeps one entry per CDR3 protein. The sample lists about 110,000 distinct CDR3 sequences, 75% occurring once. The germline V gene has CDR1 DFQATT and CDR2 SNEGSKA (reference sequence). V trimming: 5 bases; J trimming: 2 bases; junction bases outside the gene matches: 6. CDR3 length: 13 amino acids. The source of the sample is a study of tumor and adjacent non-tumor tissue in lung cancer.

The clonotype originates from a woman aged 60-75 years with non-small cell lung cancer. Sequences were obtained from lung tumor tissue. The chain has TRBV20-1 and TRBJ2-7; TRBD2 matches 7 bases. For the CDR3, the DNA is TGCAGTGCTCCCCAGCGGGGAACCTACGAGCAGTACTTC. It encodes CSAPQRGTYEQYF.